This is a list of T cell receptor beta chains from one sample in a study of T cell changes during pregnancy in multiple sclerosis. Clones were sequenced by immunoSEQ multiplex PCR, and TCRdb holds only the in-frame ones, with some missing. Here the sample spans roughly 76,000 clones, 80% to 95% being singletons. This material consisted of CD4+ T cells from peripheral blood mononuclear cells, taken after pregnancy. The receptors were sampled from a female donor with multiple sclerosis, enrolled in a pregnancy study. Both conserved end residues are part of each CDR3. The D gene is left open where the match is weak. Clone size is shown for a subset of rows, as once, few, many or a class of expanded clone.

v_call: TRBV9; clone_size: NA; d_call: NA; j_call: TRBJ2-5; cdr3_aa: CASSVLEQGTQYF; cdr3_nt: TGTGCCAGCAGCGTTCTGGAACAGGGGACCCAGTACTTC
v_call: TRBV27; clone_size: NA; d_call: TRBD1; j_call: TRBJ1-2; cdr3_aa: CASSWTGGYGYTF; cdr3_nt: TGTGCCAGCAGTTGGACAGGCGGCTATGGCTACACCTTC
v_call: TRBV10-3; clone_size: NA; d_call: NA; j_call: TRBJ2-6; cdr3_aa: CAISETGFGANVLTF; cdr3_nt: TGTGCCATCAGTGAGACAGGGTTCGGGGCCAACGTCCTGACTTTC
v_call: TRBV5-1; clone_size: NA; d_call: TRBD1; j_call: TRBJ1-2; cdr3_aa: CASSFRQGYGYTF; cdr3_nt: TGCGCCAGCAGCTTTCGACAGGGCTATGGCTACACCTTC
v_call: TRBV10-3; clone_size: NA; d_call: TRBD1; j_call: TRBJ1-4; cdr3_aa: CAISDTGGSNEKLFF; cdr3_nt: TGTGCCATCAGTGATACAGGGGGGTCTAATGAAAAACTGTTTTTT
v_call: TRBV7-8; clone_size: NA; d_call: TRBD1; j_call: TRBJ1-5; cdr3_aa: CASSKGQGISGNQPQHF; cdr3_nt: TGTGCCAGCAGCAAAGGACAGGGGATCTCGGGCAATCAGCCCCAGCATTTT
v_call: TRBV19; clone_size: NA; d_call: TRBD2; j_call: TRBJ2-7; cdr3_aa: CASSKIREGRQYF; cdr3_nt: TGTGCCAGTAGTAAAATCAGGGAGGGACGGCAGTACTTC
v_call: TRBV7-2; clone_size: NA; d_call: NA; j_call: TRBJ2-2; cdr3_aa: CASSSAALNTGELFF; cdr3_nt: TGTGCCAGCAGCTCGGCGGCTTTGAACACCGGGGAGCTGTTTTTT
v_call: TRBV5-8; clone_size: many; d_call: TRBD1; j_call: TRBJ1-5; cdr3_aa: CASSRRTGVGQPQHF; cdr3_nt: TGTGCCAGCAGCCGAAGGACAGGGGTGGGACAGCCCCAGCATTTT
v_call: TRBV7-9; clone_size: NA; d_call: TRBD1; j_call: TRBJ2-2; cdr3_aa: CASSNPGQGSTGELFF; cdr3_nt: TGTGCCAGCAGCAACCCGGGACAGGGGAGCACCGGGGAGCTGTTTTTT